A selection of T cell receptor beta chains follows, all from one sample in a study of identical twins. Using its own MiXCR run on the 5' RACE reads, TCRdb lists one record per CDR3 protein. Of about 530,000 distinct CDR3 sequences listed, approximately 20% are singletons. These same data were also listed under a study on yellow fever vaccine responses in identical twins.

The sample taken for sequencing was CD4+ T cells sorted from blood. Every receptor here comes from a woman under 30 in good health. CDR3s leave out the opening cysteine and the closing phenylalanine or tryptophan.

V gene	J gene	CDR3 length	CDR3 protein
TRBV5-1	TRBJ1-2	13	ASSPNTGTNYGYT
TRBV20-1	TRBJ1-2	12	SARERAALYGYT
TRBV11-2	TRBJ2-3	14	ASSPPTGSGTDTQY
TRBV10-3	TRBJ2-1	14	AITQLGGGTYNEQF
TRBV4-2	TRBJ1-3	14	ASSQEGRVSGNTIY
TRBV5-1	TRBJ2-2	15	ASSSGTDRVGTGELF
TRBV27	TRBJ2-6	16	ASSPLEKVNSGANVLT
TRBV6-5	TRBJ2-3	15	ASSLPHSGSSTDTQY
TRBV24-1	TRBJ2-1	14	ATSDLEGPLYNEQF
TRBV7-2	TRBJ1-2	12	ASSFYRADYGYT
TRBV5-8	TRBJ2-1	12	ASSWGGGIYEQF
TRBV11-2	TRBJ1-1	11	ASSLTGHTEAF
TRBV12-3/TRBV12-4	TRBJ1-2	12	ASSRQGTTYGYT
TRBV4-1	TRBJ2-5	13	ASSQPGQVQETQY
TRBV10-3	TRBJ2-2	12	AVTSVLGTGELF
TRBV12-3/TRBV12-4	TRBJ2-2	14	ASSFAQAGPTGELF
TRBV4-2	TRBJ2-5	14	ASSQGRQGADETQY
TRBV28	TRBJ2-5	12	ASSLWGKQETQY
TRBV3-1	TRBJ2-1	17	ASSLSTRTSPRVYNEQF
TRBV24-1	TRBJ1-1	11	ATSDLQNTEAF
TRBV14	TRBJ2-7	10	ASSQAGSEQY
TRBV10-3	TRBJ2-1	10	AISVLDNEQF
TRBV7-3	TRBJ2-1	13	ASSLSRSDYNEQF
TRBV10-1	TRBJ2-2	14	ASSVRRRGQAGELF
TRBV29-1	TRBJ2-3	13	STGGGFLSTDTQY
TRBV20-1	TRBJ2-3	13	SASGGGGNADTQY
TRBV6-6	TRBJ1-4	11	ASREDGLEKLF
TRBV4-2	TRBJ2-3	14	ASSQDSAGATDTQY
TRBV7-9	TRBJ2-2	13	ASTEGEANTGELF
TRBV25-1	TRBJ2-1	14	ASSPPGLQSYNEQF
TRBV5-1	TRBJ2-3	16	ASSLGTSTGARTDTQY
TRBV5-1	TRBJ2-2	13	ASSFAQMNTGELF
TRBV7-3	TRBJ2-7	15	ASSKGLAEQSSYEQY
TRBV10-3	TRBJ1-1	13	AISESGQQNTEAF
TRBV7-8	TRBJ2-1	15	ASSARTLAGVVNEQF
TRBV28	TRBJ2-1	13	ASTLGGGRYNEQF